This entry lists 31 T cell receptor beta chains sequenced from one sample in a study of human T cells and chemical hapten exposure. TCRdb re-analysed the RACE reads in MiXCR, keeping a single row per CDR3 protein. The table shows a few hundred thousand distinct CDR3 sequences, with more than 5% occurring only once. The time point was: patch test 2, 6 weeks after DPC sensitization. Stated treatment: therapeutic diphenylcyclopropenone sensitization with weekly scalp DPC. Sequences were derived from whole blood, sampled in connection with sensitization to the hapten diphenylcyclopropenone (DPC). All receptors come from a woman between 18 and 29 years old with alopecia areata. Some clones in this sample may be carry-over from other donors' samples.

This clonotype came up many times. V usage is TRBV11-2 and J usage is TRBJ1-1; TRBD1 aligns across 8 bases. The germline V gene encodes CDR1 SGHAT and CDR2 FQNNGV. This CDR3 is 17 amino acids long. Germline trimming cut 1 base from V and 4 bases from J; bases unmatched to any gene: 11. The CDR3 loop is CASSLVPGQEWGTEAFF. The CDR3 DNA reads as TGTGCCAGCAGCTTAGTCCCGGGACAGGAGTGGGGCACTGAAGCTTTCTTT.

This clonotype was recorded at least ten times. This chain uses TRBV10-3 with TRBJ2-3; 7 bases align to TRBD2. This CDR3 spans 14 amino acids. Trimming took 0 bases from V and 4 from J; bases not matched to a gene: 1. Per the germline V gene, CDR1 is ENHRY and CDR2 is SYGVKD. The CDR3 nucleotides are TGTGCCATCAGTGAGTCAGGGAGGGCAGATACGCAGTATTTT. It encodes CAISESGRADTQYF.

The chain recombines TRBV6-4 with TRBJ2-3; no reliable D call. V was trimmed by 2 bases and J by 2 bases, leaving 8 bases between them. The germline CDR1 and CDR2 sequences are MRHNA and SNTAGT. This CDR3 region has 14 residues. CDR3 region: CASSDGAYTDTQYF. In DNA form, the CDR3 reads TGTGCCAGCAGTGACGGAGCGTACACAGATACGCAGTATTTT.

The chain is built from TRBV10-3 and TRBJ1-1; possibly TRBD1 for D (5 bases). CDR1 is ENHRY and CDR2 is SYGVKD in the germline V gene. The length of the CDR3 is 12 residues. The V end was cut by 6 bases, the J end by 5 bases, with 10 bases between. CDR3 sequence reads: CAIRAGRTEAFF. The CDR3 DNA sequence: TGTGCCATCAGGGCAGGGCGGACTGAAGCTTTCTTT.

This clonotype has ten or more counts. The chain is built from TRBV6-1 and TRBJ1-6; D unclear. The germline gives CDR1 MNHNS, CDR2 SASEGT. Trimming took off 9 bases at V and 2 bases at J, with 11 bases between the two ends. The CDR3 is 14 amino acids. The CDR3 bases are TGTGCCAGTGACCCAGTGACCTATAATTCACCCCTCCACTTT. Translating it yields CASDPVTYNSPLHF.

This clonotype was picked up a small number of times. V and J are TRBV27 and TRBJ1-1, with 7 bases lining up with TRBD1. The CDR3 runs 15 residues. Germline CDR1 is MNHEY and CDR2 is SMNVEV (reference sequence). V dropped 4 bases and J dropped 8; count of bases not matched to a gene: 13. The CDR3 spells CASSSRDRGTLEAFF. CDR3 nucleotides: TGTGCCAGCAGTTCCCGGGACAGAGGTACACTGGAAGCTTTCTTT.

This clonotype appeared many times. The J gene is TRBJ1-1, the V gene TRBV18; the D is unclear. Germline V gene data show CDR1 as KGHSH and CDR2 as LQKENI. The CDR3 is 13 amino acids. The germline V and J ends were trimmed by 3 bases and 1 base, with 6 bases remaining between them. This chain's CDR3 is CASSPRQNTEAFF. The CDR3 bases are TGTGCCAGCTCACCTAGACAGAACACTGAAGCTTTCTTT.

About this clonotype: A read error is possible here, since a much larger clone lies one base away. The conserved final phenylalanine or tryptophan is absent from the CDR3, which likely points to a read error. The chain couples TRBV7-9 to TRBJ1-6; the D is unclear. This CDR3 contains 14 residues. Looked up from germline, CDR1 is SEHNR and CDR2 is FQNEAQ (reference sequence). Trimming removed 1 base from V and 6 bases from J, with 7 bases in between. CDR3 in amino acids: CASSLDQINSPLHI. DNA of the CDR3: TGTGCCAGCAGCTTAGATCAGATTAATTCACCCCTCCACATT.

This clonotype has at least ten counts. The chain links TRBV11-2 to TRBJ1-1; 7 nucleotides agree with TRBD1. The CDR3 is 16 amino acids. CDR1 is SGHAT and CDR2 is FQNNGV in the germline V gene. The ends lost 5 bases at V and 0 bases at J; junction bases unmatched: 9. The CDR3 region has the DNA TGTGCCAGCAGCCGCACAGGGGCTGGGATGAACACTGAAGCTTTCTTT. Translation: CASSRTGAGMNTEAFF.

This clonotype appeared many times. The chain recombines TRBV28 with TRBJ1-5; no clear D gene. The CDR3 has 14 amino acids. Trimming cost V 3 bases and J 7 bases, with 13 bases left between them. Per germline, CDR1 MDHEN and CDR2 SYDVKM. CDR3 protein: CASSLERNGQPQHF. The CDR3 bases are TGTGCCAGCAGTTTGGAGCGAAACGGCCAGCCCCAGCATTTT. Filled out from reference TRBV28 and TRBJ1-5, the complete variable domain reads DVKVTQSSRYLVKRTGEKVFLECVQDMDHENMFWYRQDPGLGLRLIYFSYDVKMKEKGDIPEGYSVSREKKERFSLILESASTNQTSMYLCASSLERNGQPQHFGDGTRLSIL.

To note about this clonotype: An end of the junction does not agree with germline; a read error may underlie this. This chain links TRBV11-2 with TRBJ2-1, with TRBD2 as a possible D gene (5 bases). CDR1 is SGHAT and CDR2 is FQNNGV in the germline V gene. This CDR3 region has 13 residues. CDR3 nucleotides: TGTGCCAGCAGCTTCGGACTCTACAATGAGCGGTTCTTC. It translates to CASSFGLYNERFF. Looking up the rest from reference TRBV11-2 and TRBJ2-1 gives the full variable domain: EAGVAQSPRYKIIEKRQSVAFWCNPISGHATLYWYQQILGQGPKLLIQFQNNGVVDDSQLPKDRFSAERLKGVDSTLKIQPAKLEDSAVYLCASSFGLYNERFFGPGTRLTVL.

This clonotype was detected a few times. V and J are TRBV6-6 and TRBJ2-7; D perhaps matches TRBD1 (6 bases). From germline, CDR1 is MNHNY and CDR2 SVGAGI (reference sequence). This CDR3 is 16 amino acids long. With 5 bases removed from V and 5 bases from J, the gap between germline ends came to 22 bases. CDR3 loop: CASSKSRDTGSDEQYF. CDR3 coding DNA: TGTGCCAGCAGTAAATCCCGGGACACCGGGTCGGACGAGCAGTACTTC.

This clonotype has more than one count but fewer than ten. The chain is built from TRBV28 and TRBJ2-7; 7 bases fit TRBD1. The V gene's germline CDR1 is MDHEN and CDR2 SYDVKM. With V trimmed by 2 bases and J by 4 bases, 23 bases remained unmatched. This CDR3 has 20 amino acids. The CDR3 reads CASSLTSGLGNRGLLYEQYF. The CDR3 DNA sequence: TGTGCCAGCAGTTTAACCTCAGGACTTGGAAACAGGGGCCTTCTATACGAGCAGTACTTC.

The chain recombines TRBV4-2 with TRBJ1-3, with D unresolved. There are 15 residues in the CDR3. V lost 0 bases to trimming and J lost 2 bases, with 8 bases between them. CDR1 and CDR2 from the germline V gene are LGHNA and YNFKEQ. The DNA of the CDR3 is TGTGCCAGCAGCCAAGATCAGAAACCTGGAAACACCATATATTTT. As protein: CASSQDQKPGNTIYF.

The sample holds many counts of this clonotype. The chain joins TRBV11-1 to TRBJ2-1; 11 nucleotides agree with TRBD2. Germline assignment: CDR1 SGHAT and CDR2 FQDESV (reference sequence). Losses at the gene ends were 0 bases for V and 3 bases for J; bases not matched to a gene: 7. This CDR3 comprises 18 residues. CDR3 DNA sequence: TGTGCCAGCAGCTTAGCGCCCGTTACTAGCGGGAGCTACAATGAGCAGTTCTTC. Translated: CASSLAPVTSGSYNEQFF.

At least ten counts were recorded for this clonotype. The J gene is TRBJ1-1, the V gene TRBV5-4; possible D gene TRBD1, 6 bases. Per the germline V gene, CDR1 is SGHNT and CDR2 is YYREEE (reference sequence). The CDR3 contains 13 residues. Deletions cut 4 bases from V and 8 bases from J, with 15 bases between. In DNA, the CDR3 is TGTGCCAGCAGCGTGGGACATACTACAGAAGCTTTCTTT. Its translation: CASSVGHTTEAFF.

This clonotype was seen at least ten times. The J gene is TRBJ2-3, the V gene TRBV3-1; 7 nucleotides line up with TRBD2. The CDR3 extends over 16 amino acids. V was clipped by 0 bases and J by 0 bases; unmatched bases: 3. Germline V gene lookup returns CDR1 LGHDT and CDR2 YNNKEL (reference sequence). DNA of the CDR3: TGTGCCAGCAGCCAAGATTGGGGGGGGAGCACAGATACGCAGTATTTT. Its protein is CASSQDWGGSTDTQYF.

This clonotype was seen repeatedly, ten times or more. CDR3 loop: CASSLGANVLTF. For the CDR3, the DNA is TGTGCCAGCAGTTTAGGGGCCAACGTCCTGACTTTC. The V and J genes are TRBV28 and TRBJ2-6; D gene ambiguous. The CDR3 is made up of 12 amino acids. Trimming took 2 bases from V and 4 from J, leaving 0 bases between them. Germline lookup yields CDR1 MDHEN and CDR2 SYDVKM.

This clonotype was observed at least ten times. The chain has TRBV6-5 and TRBJ1-1; a possible D gene is TRBD1 (6 bases). Trimming shortened V by 0 bases and J by 8 bases, and 13 bases separated the two germline ends. Germline V lookup: CDR1 MNHEY, CDR2 SVGAGI. CDR3 length: 14 residues. Here the CDR3 reads CASSYSSGGYEAFF. For the CDR3, the DNA is TGTGCCAGCAGTTACTCGTCCGGGGGCTACGAAGCTTTCTTT.

V and J are TRBV28 and TRBJ1-5, with no clear D. The CDR3 consists of 14 residues. CDR1 is MDHEN and CDR2 is SYDVKM in the germline V gene. V was clipped by 4 bases and J by 0 bases, with 7 bases between them. CDR3 in amino acids: CASSWAHSNQPQHF. DNA of the CDR3: TGTGCCAGCAGTTGGGCCCATAGCAATCAGCCCCAGCATTTT.

The chain recombines TRBV7-2 with TRBJ2-3; a possible D gene is TRBD2 (5 bases). Per the germline V gene, CDR1 is SGHTA and CDR2 is FQGNSA. The CDR3 length is 14 residues. V was cut by 3 bases and J by 5 bases, with 12 bases left in between. This CDR3 reads CASSFRPRGDTQYF. The CDR3 nucleotides are TGTGCCAGCAGCTTCCGCCCACGGGGAGATACGCAGTATTTT.

A few counts support this clonotype. The CDR3 is CASSTGTSLSYTDTQYF. The CDR3 region has the DNA TGTGCCAGCAGCACGGGGACTAGCCTCTCCTACACAGATACGCAGTATTTT. The chain is built from TRBV9 and TRBJ2-3, with 9 bases matching TRBD2. Trimming cost V 4 bases and J 2 bases; bases outside gene matches: 11. This CDR3 is built from 17 residues. CDR1 and CDR2 (germline): SGDLS, YYNGEE.

Comment on this clonotype: A much larger clonotype is one base distant, so this may be a read error. J is TRBJ1-5 and V is TRBV6-5; the D is unclear. This CDR3 has 13 residues. V gave up 7 bases and J gave up 7 bases, with 14 bases separating them. CDR1 is MNHEY, CDR2 SVGAGI, per germline. In DNA form, the CDR3 reads TGTGCCAGCAATGGACCGGAATGGCAGCCCCAGCATTTT. Protein sequence: CASNGPEWQPQHF.

The V and J genes are TRBV29-1 and TRBJ2-3, with D uncertain. The germline CDR1 and CDR2 sequences are SQVTM and ANQGSEA. This CDR3 comprises 17 residues. V lost 1 base and J 3 bases, leaving 20 bases between the germline ends. The DNA of the CDR3 is TGCAGCGTTGAAGGCGACCCTAGGTTGCTGAGGACAGATACGCAGTATTTT. It is translated as CSVEGDPRLLRTDTQYF.

This clonotype came up a few times. The V gene is TRBV25-1, the J gene TRBJ2-3; D gene ambiguous. This CDR3 region has 16 residues. Germline CDR1 and CDR2: MGHDK and SYGVNS. Trimming removed 3 bases at V and 0 bases at J, with 13 bases between. The CDR3 DNA is TGTGCCAGCAGTGAGAAATCGGACGGCAGCACAGATACGCAGTATTTT. As protein: CASSEKSDGSTDTQYF.

The rearrangement joins TRBV7-9 to TRBJ2-5, with D perhaps TRBD1 (6 bases). Deletions cut 4 bases from V and 5 bases from J, with 17 bases between. Germline V gene lookup returns CDR1 SEHNR and CDR2 FQNEAQ (reference sequence). The CDR3 runs to 15 residues. CDR3 DNA sequence: TGTGCCAGCAGCTCAAGTACAGGGACCTTGGAGACCCAGTACTTC. Amino acids: CASSSSTGTLETQYF.

Ten or more counts support this clonotype. The chain has TRBV4-1 and TRBJ1-6; D unclear. The CDR3 loop spans 17 amino acids. CDR1 and CDR2 from the germline V gene are MGHRA and YSYEKL. V was shortened by 0 bases and J by 0 bases, with 9 bases between the two germline ends. CDR3 sequence: CASSQDPRSSYNSPLHF. DNA for the CDR3: TGCGCCAGCAGCCAAGACCCCCGGAGCTCCTATAATTCACCCCTCCACTTT.

The V and J genes are TRBV7-9 and TRBJ2-3; D unclear. CDR1 and CDR2 from the germline V gene are SEHNR and FQNEAQ (reference sequence). CDR3 length equals 13 residues. V was pared by 7 bases and J by 4 bases, with 12 bases between. CDR3 loop: CASTPTGSDTQYF. In nucleotides, the CDR3 is TGTGCCAGCACCCCAACCGGATCAGATACGCAGTATTTT.

This clonotype appeared many times. The V call is TRBV29-1, the J call TRBJ2-3; D remains unclear. CDR1 SQVTM and CDR2 ANQGSEA come from the germline V gene. Trimming stripped 1 base from V and 2 bases from J, with 16 bases between. The CDR3 has 16 amino acids. The CDR3 spells CSVEVMRLTNTDTQYF. For the CDR3, the DNA is TGCAGCGTTGAAGTTATGAGACTTACTAACACAGATACGCAGTATTTT.

This clonotype was picked up many times. The chain uses TRBV4-3 and TRBJ1-4, with D hard to call. V was shortened by 0 bases and J by 7 bases, with 6 bases between the two germline ends. CDR1 and CDR2 (germline): LGHNA, YSLEER. The CDR3 is 13 residues long. In DNA, the CDR3 is TGCGCCAGCAGCCAAGATAGGGCTGAAAAACTGTTTTTT. This sequence encodes CASSQDRAEKLFF.

This chain links TRBV28 with TRBJ1-4, with D hard to call. V lost 3 bases to trimming and J lost 8 bases, with 13 bases between them. From germline, CDR1 is MDHEN and CDR2 SYDVKM. The CDR3 has 14 residues. The CDR3 loop is CASSFPATYEKLFF. CDR3 in DNA: TGTGCCAGCAGTTTCCCTGCCACCTACGAAAAACTGTTTTTT. The complete variable domain, with remaining parts taken from reference TRBV28 and TRBJ1-4, reads DVKVTQSSRYLVKRTGEKVFLECVQDMDHENMFWYRQDPGLGLRLIYFSYDVKMKEKGDIPEGYSVSREKKERFSLILESASTNQTSMYLCASSFPATYEKLFFGSGTQLSVL.